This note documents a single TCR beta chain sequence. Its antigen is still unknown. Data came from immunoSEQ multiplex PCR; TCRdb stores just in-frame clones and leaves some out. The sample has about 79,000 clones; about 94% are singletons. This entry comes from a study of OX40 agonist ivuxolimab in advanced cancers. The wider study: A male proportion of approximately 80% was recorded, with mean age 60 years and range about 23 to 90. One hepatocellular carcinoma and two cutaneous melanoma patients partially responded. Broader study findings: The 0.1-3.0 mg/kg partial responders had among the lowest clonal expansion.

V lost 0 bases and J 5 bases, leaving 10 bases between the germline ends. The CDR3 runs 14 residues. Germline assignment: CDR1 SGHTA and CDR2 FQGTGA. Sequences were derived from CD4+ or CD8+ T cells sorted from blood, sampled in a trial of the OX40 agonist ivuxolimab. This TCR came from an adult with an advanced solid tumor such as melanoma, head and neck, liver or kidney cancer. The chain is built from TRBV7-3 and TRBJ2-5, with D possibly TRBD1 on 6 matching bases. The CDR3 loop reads CASSLTGGEETQYF. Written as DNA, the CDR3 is TGTGCCAGCAGCTTAACAGGGGGTGAGGAGACCCAGTACTTC.